This T cell receptor beta chain was retrieved from a study of human T cells and chemical hapten exposure. The wider study: Patch tests of 0.01% DPC on the upper back were read at 6 days. Regarding the study as a whole: A positive correlation with patch test score was found for PT1 expanded TCR counts.

This CDR3 region has 15 residues. Germline assignment: CDR1 WSHSY and CDR2 SAAADI. V shed 6 bases and J 0 bases; nucleotides not matched to a gene: 7. The time point is: patch test 3, about 24 weeks after DPC sensitization. This sample's treatment: therapeutic diphenylcyclopropenone sensitization with weekly scalp DPC. Non-pregnant alopecia patients aged 18 to 70, suitable for DPC therapy. At least ten counts were recorded for this clonotype. The antigen remains undetermined. In the original processing: With a range of 23,224 to 690,600, the median per sample was 95,638 TCRs. From the RACE reads, TCRdb called clonotypes with MiXCR, one entry per CDR3 protein. These V and J calls originate from TCRdb's pipeline instead of the authors' own analysis. The data contain 55,000 to 80,000 distinct CDR3 sequences, roughly 11% of them seen just once; the ten biggest clones take up roughly 2%.

The J gene is TRBJ1-2, the V gene TRBV10-2; TRBD1 matches 7 bases. Material: whole blood, obtained in connection with sensitization to the hapten diphenylcyclopropenone (DPC). The receptor's source is a woman aged 25 to 45 with alopecia areata. Some clones in this sample may be carry-over from other donors' samples. Here the CDR3 reads CASSQGDGANYGYTF. The DNA of the CDR3 is TGCGCCAGCAGCCAGGGGGATGGAGCTAACTATGGCTACACCTTC.